Sequencing of this TCR beta chain was carried out in a study of cytomegalovirus exposure and HLA in healthy donors. Study outcomes and limitations: What a later analysis showed was that several of the most significant clusters appeared linked to common viral pathogens. Highly shared variants forming one cluster were likely a sequencing artifact.

Germline V lookup: CDR1 MNHNY, CDR2 SVGAGI (reference sequence). The V end was cut by 6 bases, the J end by 10 bases, with 13 bases between. The CDR3 has 12 residues. Primers for the PCR totalled 60 Vbeta and 13 Jbeta. The table came from immunoSEQ multiplex PCR; TCRdb's copy has only in-frame clones and leaves some out. This repertoire shows around 140,000 clones, approximately 84% found once; its top ten account for approximately 9.7%. About this clone itself: Its cognate antigen is unknown.

The chain carries TRBV6-6 and TRBJ2-1; D call uncertain. Sample: PBMCs. The origin of this receptor is a woman in her sixties in good health and CMV-seropositive. CDR3 amino acids: CASRASSGEQFF. In DNA form, the CDR3 reads TGTGCCAGCAGAGCCTCTAGTGGGGAGCAGTTCTTC.